These 2 T cell receptor beta chains were all obtained from the same sample, sequenced in a study of regulatory T cells in long-lasting Graves disease. The time point was: persistent/refractory GD, antithyroid drugs over 5 years with positive TRAb. From RNA extracted from PBMCs, the TCR library was made. Both iRepertoire HTBI primers and Arm-PCR of CDR3 regions were used to build the TCR beta libraries. TCRdb processed the multiplex PCR reads anew with MiXCR; each CDR3 protein has one entry. The sample has a few hundred thousand distinct CDR3 sequences; approximately 25% are singletons. Source: peripheral blood mononuclear cells (PBMCs), taken when the disease was refractory, from a patient treated with antithyroid drugs. Receptors originate from a woman aged 40-49 years with Graves disease.

This clonotype was detected only a few times. The chain carries TRBV11-2 and TRBJ2-5, with TRBD2 matching over 9 bases. The ends lost 1 base at V and 2 bases at J; junction bases unmatched: 11. The CDR3 covers 18 residues. Germline V gene lookup returns CDR1 SGHAT and CDR2 FQNNGV. The CDR3 nucleotides read TGTGCCAGCAGCTTAGCATCCCTTAGCGGGAGAAGTCAAGAGACCCAGTACTTC. Translated, it gives CASSLASLSGRSQETQYF. The full variable domain, completed using reference TRBV11-2 and TRBJ2-5, is EAGVAQSPRYKIIEKRQSVAFWCNPISGHATLYWYQQILGQGPKLLIQFQNNGVVDDSQLPKDRFSAERLKGVDSTLKIQPAKLEDSAVYLCASSLASLSGRSQETQYFGPGTRLLVL.

Remarks on this clonotype: This may be a read error: a much more frequent sequence differs by one nucleotide. This chain connects TRBV29-1 to TRBJ2-5; D ambiguous. CDR1 is SQVTM, CDR2 ANQGSEA, per germline. Trimming took off 7 bases at V and 2 bases at J, with 14 bases between the two ends. The CDR3 sequence is 13 residues long. Here the CDR3 DNA reads TGCAGCGCCCCGACGGGCTGGCAAGAGACCCAGTACTTC. Residues: CSAPTGWQETQYF.